A selection of T cell receptor beta chains follows, all from one sample in a study of T cells in Graves' hyperthyroidism and ophthalmopathy. MiXCR, applied by TCRdb to the multiplex PCR reads, yields one record per CDR3 protein. The table has 350,000 to 400,000 distinct CDR3 sequences, 19% seen once. Sequenced material: blood. The receptors were sampled from a woman between 18 and 30 years old with Graves' hyperthyroidism. The CDR3 runs from the conserved cysteine through the conserved F or W. The order of the fields is V gene, clone size, CDR3 length, J gene, D gene, CDR3 protein, CDR3 DNA. A D gene is named only where the DNA matches it firmly. The size of a clone is reported for some rows only, either as once, few or many, or as a class for expanded clones.

TRBV6-5,many,15,TRBJ2-6,NA,CASSGLSSGANVLTF,TGTGCCAGTTCCGGGCTCAGCTCTGGGGCCAACGTCCTGACTTTC
TRBV15,many,15,TRBJ2-4,TRBD1,CATSRVGTGENIQYF,TGTGCCACCAGCAGAGTTGGGACAGGGGAAAACATTCAGTACTTC
TRBV12-3/TRBV12-4,many,16,TRBJ1-5,NA,CASSHYPRQKNQPQHF,TGTGCCAGCAGCCACTATCCCCGACAGAAGAATCAGCCCCAGCATTTT
TRBV27,few,15,TRBJ1-1,NA,CASSPRFTGNTEAFF,TGTGCCAGCAGTCCCAGATTTACAGGGAACACTGAAGCTTTCTTT
TRBV6-5,few,15,TRBJ1-2,NA,CASSYSAIRNYGYTF,TGTGCCAGCAGTTACTCCGCCATTCGGAACTATGGCTACACCTTC
TRBV12-3/TRBV12-4,many,15,TRBJ2-5,NA,CASSLGGASGETQYF,TGTGCCAGCAGTTTGGGCGGGGCAAGCGGAGAGACCCAGTACTTC
TRBV25-1,many,14,TRBJ2-7,NA,CASSEPTEWGEQYF,TGTGCCAGCAGTGAACCTACTGAGTGGGGCGAGCAGTACTTC
TRBV6-5,many,13,TRBJ1-1,NA,CASSYPQTGEAFF,TGTGCCAGCAGTTACCCTCAGACAGGTGAAGCTTTCTTT
TRBV7-9,many,13,TRBJ1-2,NA,CASTSGRAGGYTF,TGTGCCAGCACTTCAGGCAGGGCGGGTGGCTACACCTTC
TRBV12-3/TRBV12-4,many,13,TRBJ1-3,NA,CASSFYSGNTIYF,TGTGCCAGCAGTTTTTACTCTGGAAACACCATATATTTT
TRBV12-5,many,13,TRBJ1-1,NA,CASGFSASAEAFF,TGTGCTAGTGGTTTCAGCGCCAGCGCTGAAGCTTTCTTT
TRBV5-1,NA,14,TRBJ1-3,NA,CASSLGDLGNTIYF,TGCGCCAGCAGCTTGGGAGACTTGGGAAACACCATATATTTT
TRBV5-1,many,15,TRBJ2-5,NA,CASSLGVSPGETQYF,TGCGCCAGCAGCTTGGGGGTCAGCCCAGGGGAGACCCAGTACTTC
TRBV11-1,few,16,TRBJ1-5,TRBD1,CASSADREGSNQPQHF,TGTGCCAGCAGCGCTGACAGGGAAGGGAGCAATCAGCCCCAGCATTTT
TRBV19,many,13,TRBJ1-1,NA,CASSSRGYTEAFF,TGTGCCAGTAGTAGTCGAGGCTACACTGAAGCTTTCTTT
TRBV10-3,NA,12,TRBJ1-1,NA,CAADGSNTEAFF,TGTGCCGCGGATGGTAGCAACACTGAAGCTTTCTTT
TRBV5-1,NA,13,TRBJ1-2,TRBD1,CASSRGQGDGYTF,TGCGCCAGCAGCCGGGGACAGGGTGATGGCTACACCTTC
TRBV29-1,many,15,TRBJ1-5,NA,CSVQQDPYSNQPQHF,TGCAGCGTACAACAGGATCCCTATAGCAATCAGCCCCAGCATTTT
TRBV12-3/TRBV12-4,many,15,TRBJ2-5,TRBD1,CASSPYRGLQETQYF,TGTGCCAGCAGCCCCTACAGGGGGCTCCAAGAGACCCAGTACTTC
TRBV24-1,NA,13,TRBJ1-3,NA,CATSAFVRGPIYF,TGTGCCACCAGTGCGTTCGTCCGGGGCCCCATATATTTT
TRBV15,many,12,TRBJ1-1,NA,CATSRGNTEAFF,TGTGCCACCAGCAGAGGTAACACTGAAGCTTTCTTT
TRBV6-2/TRBV6-3,many,15,TRBJ2-7,TRBD1,CASSRGTGESYEQYF,TGTGCCAGCAGCCGTGGGACAGGGGAATCCTACGAGCAGTACTTC
TRBV5-1,many,16,TRBJ2-7,NA,CASSLEEASLAYEQYF,TGCGCCAGCAGCTTGGAGGAAGCTTCCCTCGCCTACGAGCAGTACTTC
TRBV10-3,NA,13,TRBJ1-1,NA,CAISGKGVTEAFF,TGTGCCATCAGTGGTAAAGGGGTCACTGAAGCTTTCTTT
TRBV7-2,NA,15,TRBJ2-5,TRBD1,CASSYRTGQKETQYF,TGTGCCAGCAGCTACCGGACAGGGCAAAAAGAGACCCAGTACTTC
TRBV6-4,many,16,TRBJ2-2,TRBD2,CASSATSGLETGELFF,TGTGCCAGCAGTGCCACTAGCGGATTAGAGACCGGGGAGCTGTTTTTT
TRBV7-3,many,13,TRBJ1-2,NA,CASSLTLHGGYTF,TGTGCCAGCAGCTTAACTTTACATGGTGGCTACACCTTC
TRBV25-1,many,19,TRBJ2-7,NA,CASSPQEEGSVGILYEQYF,TGTGCCAGCAGTCCGCAGGAGGAGGGATCGGTGGGGATTCTCTACGAGCAGTACTTC
TRBV6-5,many,14,TRBJ2-7,NA,CASGASLPHYEQYF,TGTGCCAGCGGGGCCAGCCTACCGCACTACGAGCAGTACTTC
TRBV7-9,NA,13,TRBJ2-5,NA,CASSPLSVETQYF,TGTGCCAGCAGCCCACTGTCAGTGGAGACCCAGTACTTC
TRBV27,NA,15,TRBJ1-2,NA,CAGSLSGSTMYGYTF,TGTGCCGGCAGTTTGTCGGGCAGCACTATGTATGGCTACACCTTC
TRBV11-2,NA,15,TRBJ2-1,NA,CASSLFRRGNNEQFF,TGTGCCAGCAGCTTATTCCGGCGGGGAAACAATGAGCAGTTCTTC
TRBV20-1,many,17,TRBJ2-7,NA,CSARDGSGASLHFEQYF,TGCAGTGCTAGAGATGGTTCGGGAGCTAGCCTCCACTTCGAGCAGTACTTC
TRBV7-6,many,16,TRBJ2-7,TRBD2,CASSRDTGLVSYEQYF,TGTGCCAGCAGCCGCGATACGGGACTAGTCTCCTACGAGCAGTACTTC
TRBV29-1,few,14,TRBJ1-1,NA,CSGGDSPPPTEAFF,TGCAGCGGGGGGGATAGCCCGCCGCCCACTGAAGCTTTCTTT
TRBV5-6,many,14,TRBJ2-5,NA,CASSLFRGPETQYF,TGTGCCAGCAGCTTGTTTCGGGGGCCGGAGACCCAGTACTTC
TRBV15,few,13,TRBJ1-2,NA,CATSREGRGGYTF,TGTGCCACCAGCAGAGAGGGGAGGGGTGGCTACACCTTC
TRBV20-1,NA,15,TRBJ1-5,TRBD1,CSARSQGGQGQPQHF,TGCAGTGCTCGAAGCCAGGGCGGACAGGGTCAGCCCCAGCATTTT
TRBV7-2,many,15,TRBJ2-2,NA,CASSLLGAGSGELFF,TGTGCCAGCAGCTTATTAGGGGCCGGGAGCGGGGAGCTGTTTTTT
TRBV6-1,many,13,TRBJ1-2,NA,CATRSPGSYGYTF,TGTGCCACCAGAAGCCCGGGTTCCTATGGCTACACCTTC